The clone carrying this TCR beta chain was detected many times. The source of the sample is a study of breast tumors, draining lymph nodes, adjacent tissues. TCRdb re-analysed the multiplex PCR reads in MiXCR, keeping a single row per CDR3 protein. The sample consists of some 250,000 distinct CDR3 sequences, under 35% of them appearing once. With 4 bases removed from V and 0 bases from J, the gap between germline ends came to 10 bases. The V gene's germline CDR1 is SQVTM and CDR2 ANQGSEA. This CDR3 spans 14 amino acids. Axillary draining lymph nodes of breast cancer patients supplied the node samples.

The sequenced sample was axillary lymph node tissue. The clonotype comes from a female donor with breast cancer. Some clones in this sample may be carry-over from other donors' samples. V gene TRBV29-1 combines with J gene TRBJ2-1; either TRBD1 or TRBD2 may fit D (6 bases each). The CDR3 protein is CSVAGGFSYNEQFF. The CDR3 nucleotides read TGCAGCGTTGCCGGGGGCTTCTCCTACAATGAGCAGTTCTTC.